These T cell receptor beta chains were read from a single sample in a study of T cell therapy after organ transplantation. Their target antigens are unknown. Profiled with immunoSEQ multiplex PCR; TCRdb holds only in-frame clones, not every one. Of around 19,000 clones listed, around 84% were seen once; the top ten hold around a third. The sequenced sample was CD8+ T cells from blood, obtained after autologous CMV-specific T cell therapy. These receptors all stem from a human patient who had received a solid organ transplant and had CMV disease. Among the T cells, some may be from the graft donor. Both conserved end residues are part of each CDR3. The D gene is left open where the match is weak. Clone size, where shown, is once, few, many, or a class for clones that have expanded.

d_call,clone_size,v_call,j_call,cdr3_aa,cdr3_nt
NA,NA,TRBV6-5,TRBJ1-4,CASSPVGPNEKLFF,TGTGCCAGCAGCCCCGTAGGGCCTAATGAAAAACTGTTTTTT
NA,NA,TRBV19,TRBJ2-7,CASSIGSEQYF,TGTGCCAGTAGTATTGGGTCCGAGCAGTACTTC
NA,NA,TRBV10-3,TRBJ1-1,CAISEWIGMNTEAFF,TGTGCCATCAGTGAGTGGATAGGGATGAACACTGAAGCTTTCTTT
TRBD1,NA,TRBV20-1,TRBJ2-7,CSAGGQEQYF,TGCAGTGCTGGGGGACAGGAGCAGTACTTC
NA,NA,TRBV7-8,TRBJ2-4,CASSVGYRDTIAKNIQYF,TGTGCCAGCAGCGTAGGTTATCGGGACACAATAGCCAAAAACATTCAGTACTTC
NA,few,TRBV9,TRBJ1-1,CASSVIVNTEAFF,TGTGCCAGCAGCGTAATAGTGAACACTGAAGCTTTCTTT
NA,NA,TRBV4-1,TRBJ1-1,CASSQYTGFGDTEAFF,TGCGCCAGCAGCCAATATACAGGGTTTGGTGACACTGAAGCTTTCTTT
NA,NA,TRBV5-4,TRBJ1-1,CASSSVGPGEAFF,TGTGCCAGCAGCTCGGTGGGACCAGGTGAAGCTTTCTTT
NA,NA,TRBV28,TRBJ1-1,CASSLTGRNTEAFF,TGTGCCAGCAGTTTAACGGGCAGGAACACTGAAGCTTTCTTT
NA,NA,TRBV4-2,TRBJ2-7,CASSQVYSTSYEQYF,TGTGCCAGCAGCCAAGTTTACTCCACCTCCTACGAGCAGTACTTC
NA,NA,TRBV16,TRBJ1-2,CASSQSTANYGYTF,TGTGCCAGCAGCCAATCAACGGCTAACTATGGCTACACCTTC
NA,NA,TRBV9,TRBJ2-3,CASSRWDESTDTQYF,TGTGCCAGCAGCCGGTGGGACGAAAGCACAGATACGCAGTATTTT
NA,NA,TRBV5-8,TRBJ2-7,CASSLWDTTYEQYF,TGTGCCAGCAGCTTGTGGGACACCACCTACGAGCAGTACTTC
NA,few,TRBV5-6,TRBJ2-7,CASSLVGYEQYF,TGTGCCAGCAGCTTGGTGGGCTACGAGCAGTACTTC
TRBD2,NA,TRBV6-1,TRBJ2-1,CASRTSGGYDNEQFF,TGTGCCAGCAGGACAAGCGGGGGGTACGACAATGAGCAGTTCTTC
TRBD1,NA,TRBV11-2,TRBJ2-5,CASSLEDRGGETQYF,TGTGCCAGCAGCTTAGAAGACAGGGGTGGAGAGACCCAGTACTTC
NA,once,TRBV4-3,TRBJ1-4,CASSQEGPGSGEKLFF,TGCGCCAGCAGCCAAGAAGGTCCCGGGAGTGGGGAAAAACTGTTTTTT
NA,NA,TRBV27,TRBJ2-7,CASSSLPGPSSYEQYF,TGTGCCAGCAGTTCGCTCCCCGGGCCAAGCTCCTACGAGCAGTACTTC
NA,NA,TRBV19,TRBJ1-5,CASSDGPISFVGNQPQHF,TGTGCCAGTAGTGACGGTCCGATTTCGTTTGTTGGCAATCAGCCCCAGCATTTT
NA,NA,TRBV7-7,TRBJ2-3,CASSTGTPDTQYF,TGTGCCAGCAGCACGGGGACACCGGATACGCAGTATTTT
NA,NA,TRBV28,TRBJ2-1,CASSDIGYEQFF,TGTGCCAGCAGTGACATAGGGTACGAGCAGTTCTTC
NA,NA,TRBV10-3,TRBJ2-1,CAISENYPDEQFF,TGTGCCATCAGTGAGAACTATCCGGATGAGCAGTTCTTC
TRBD1,NA,TRBV11-2,TRBJ1-1,CASSWNPDRLEGTEAFF,TGTGCCAGCAGCTGGAATCCGGACAGGCTGGAAGGCACTGAAGCTTTCTTT
TRBD2,NA,TRBV6-6,TRBJ2-1,CASSHGLAGINEQFF,TGTGCCAGCTCCCACGGGCTAGCGGGCATCAATGAGCAGTTCTTC
NA,NA,TRBV2,TRBJ2-7,CASSDPDYSYEQYF,TGTGCCAGCAGTGACCCGGACTACTCCTACGAGCAGTACTTC
NA,NA,TRBV7-8,TRBJ2-2,CASSLGLGELFF,TGTGCCAGCAGCTTAGGCCTCGGGGAGCTGTTTTTT